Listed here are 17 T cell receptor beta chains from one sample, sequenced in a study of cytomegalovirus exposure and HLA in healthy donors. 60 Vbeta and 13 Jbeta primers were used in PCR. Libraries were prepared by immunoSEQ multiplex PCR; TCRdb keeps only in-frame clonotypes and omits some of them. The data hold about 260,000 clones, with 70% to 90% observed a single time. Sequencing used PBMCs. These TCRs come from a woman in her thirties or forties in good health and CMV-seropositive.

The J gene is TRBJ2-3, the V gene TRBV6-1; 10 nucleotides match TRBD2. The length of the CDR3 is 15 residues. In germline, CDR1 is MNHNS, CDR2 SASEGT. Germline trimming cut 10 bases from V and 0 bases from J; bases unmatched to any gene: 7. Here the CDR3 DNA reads TGTGCCACCTCGACTAGCGGGTCTAGCACAGATACGCAGTATTTT. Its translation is CATSTSGSSTDTQYF.

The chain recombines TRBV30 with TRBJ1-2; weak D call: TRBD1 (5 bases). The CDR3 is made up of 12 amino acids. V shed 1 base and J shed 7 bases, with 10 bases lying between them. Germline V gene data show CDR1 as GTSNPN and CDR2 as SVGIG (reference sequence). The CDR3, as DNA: TGTGCCTGGAGTGACTACAGGTCTGGCTACACCTTC. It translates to CAWSDYRSGYTF. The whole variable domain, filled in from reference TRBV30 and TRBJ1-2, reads SQTIHQWPATLVQPVGSPLSLECTVEGTSNPNLYWYRQAAGRGLQLLFYSVGIGQISSEVPQNLSASRPQDRQFILSSKKLLLSDSGFYLCAWSDYRSGYTFGSGTRLTVV.

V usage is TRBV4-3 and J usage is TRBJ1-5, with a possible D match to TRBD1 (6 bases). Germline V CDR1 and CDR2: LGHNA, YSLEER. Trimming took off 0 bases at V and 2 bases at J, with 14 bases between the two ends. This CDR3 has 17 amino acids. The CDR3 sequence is CASSQDVSQGGNQPQHF. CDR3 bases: TGCGCCAGCAGCCAAGATGTGTCACAGGGAGGCAATCAGCCCCAGCATTTT.

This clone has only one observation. CDR3 loop: CASSYTSGSSNEQFF. The CDR3 nucleotides are TGTGCCAGTAGTTACACTAGCGGGAGTAGCAATGAGCAGTTCTTC. The chain carries TRBV19 and TRBJ2-1; 11 bases are a match to TRBD2. This CDR3 region has 15 residues. V gave up 5 bases and J gave up 6 bases; unmatched junction bases: 6. Germline V CDR1 and CDR2: LNHDA, SQIVND (reference sequence).

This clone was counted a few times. The CDR3 region has the DNA TGTGCCAGCAGCTCCCGGGATAACTACGAGCAGTACTTC. Protein sequence: CASSSRDNYEQYF. The chain carries TRBV5-4 and TRBJ2-7, with a weak D call TRBD2 (5 bases). Germline values: CDR1 SGHNT, CDR2 YYREEE (reference sequence). V shed 3 bases and J shed 3 bases, with 10 bases lying between them. The CDR3 spans 13 residues.

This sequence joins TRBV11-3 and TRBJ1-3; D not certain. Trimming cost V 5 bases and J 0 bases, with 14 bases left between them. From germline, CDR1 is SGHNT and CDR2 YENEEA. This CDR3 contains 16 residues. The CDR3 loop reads CASSPRVSGSGNTIYF. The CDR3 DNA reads TGTGCCAGCAGCCCCCGCGTGAGCGGCTCTGGAAACACCATATATTTT.

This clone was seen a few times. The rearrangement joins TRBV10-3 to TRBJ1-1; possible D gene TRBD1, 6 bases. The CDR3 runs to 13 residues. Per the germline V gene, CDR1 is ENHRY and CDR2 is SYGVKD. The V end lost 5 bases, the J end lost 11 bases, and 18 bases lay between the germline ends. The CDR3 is CAISRQEVGQAFF. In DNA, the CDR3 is TGTGCCATCAGTCGACAGGAAGTCGGTCAGGCTTTCTTT.

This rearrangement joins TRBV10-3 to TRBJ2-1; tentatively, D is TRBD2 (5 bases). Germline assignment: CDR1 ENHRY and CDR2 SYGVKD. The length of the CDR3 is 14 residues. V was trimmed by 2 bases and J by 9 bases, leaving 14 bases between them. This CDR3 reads CAISEVADLAEQFF. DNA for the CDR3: TGTGCCATCAGTGAGGTGGCGGACTTAGCTGAGCAGTTCTTC.

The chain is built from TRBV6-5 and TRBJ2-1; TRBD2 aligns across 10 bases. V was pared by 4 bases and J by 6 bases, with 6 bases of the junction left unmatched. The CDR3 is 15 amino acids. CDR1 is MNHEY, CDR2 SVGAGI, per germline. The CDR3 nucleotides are TGTGCCAGCAGTTCAGCTAGCGGGAGAGGCAATGAGCAGTTCTTC. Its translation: CASSSASGRGNEQFF.

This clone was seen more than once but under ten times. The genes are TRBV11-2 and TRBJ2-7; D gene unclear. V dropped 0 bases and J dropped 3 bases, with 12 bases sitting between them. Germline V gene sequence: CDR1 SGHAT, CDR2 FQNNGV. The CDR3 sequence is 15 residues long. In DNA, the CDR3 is TGTGCCAGCAGCTTAGATAGGCACGACAACTACGAGCAGTACTTC. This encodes CASSLDRHDNYEQYF.

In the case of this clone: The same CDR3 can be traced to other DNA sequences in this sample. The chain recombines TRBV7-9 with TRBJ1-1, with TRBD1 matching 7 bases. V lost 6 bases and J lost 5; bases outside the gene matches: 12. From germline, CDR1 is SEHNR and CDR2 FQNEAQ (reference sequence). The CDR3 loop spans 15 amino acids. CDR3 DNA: TGTGCCAGCAGACCCGACAGGGAGAGGAAAACTGAAGCTTTCTTT. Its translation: CASRPDRERKTEAFF.

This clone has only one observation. In DNA form, the CDR3 reads TGTGCCAGCAAATCCAGGAACACCGGGGAGCTGTTTTTT. The encoded protein is CASKSRNTGELFF. The chain has TRBV5-6 and TRBJ2-2; no clear D gene. The germline V gene encodes CDR1 SGHDT and CDR2 YYEEEE. The V end lost 6 bases, the J end lost 1 base, and 7 bases lay between the germline ends. CDR3 size: 13 residues.

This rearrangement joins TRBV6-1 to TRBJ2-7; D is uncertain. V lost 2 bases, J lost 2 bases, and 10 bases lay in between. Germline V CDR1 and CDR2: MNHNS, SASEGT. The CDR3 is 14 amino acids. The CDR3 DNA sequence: TGTGCCAGCAGTGAAACGCGGTTCCCCTACGAGCAGTACTTC. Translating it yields CASSETRFPYEQYF.

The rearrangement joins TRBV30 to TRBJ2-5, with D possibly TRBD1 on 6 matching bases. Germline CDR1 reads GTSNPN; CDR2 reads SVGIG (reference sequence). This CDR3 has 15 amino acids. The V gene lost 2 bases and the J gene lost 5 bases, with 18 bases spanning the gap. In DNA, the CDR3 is TGTGCCTGGAGTTTTGGGCAGGGACACTGGGAGACCCAGTACTTC. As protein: CAWSFGQGHWETQYF. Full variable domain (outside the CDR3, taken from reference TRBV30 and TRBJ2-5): SQTIHQWPATLVQPVGSPLSLECTVEGTSNPNLYWYRQAAGRGLQLLFYSVGIGQISSEVPQNLSASRPQDRQFILSSKKLLLSDSGFYLCAWSFGQGHWETQYFGPGTRLLVL.

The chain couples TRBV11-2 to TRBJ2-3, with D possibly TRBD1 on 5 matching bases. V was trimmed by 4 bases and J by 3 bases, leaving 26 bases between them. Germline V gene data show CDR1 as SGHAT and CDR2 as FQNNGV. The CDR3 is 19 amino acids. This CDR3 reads CASSSVRYWGARSTDTQYF. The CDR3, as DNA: TGTGCCAGCAGCTCAGTTAGATATTGGGGCGCCCGGTCAACAGATACGCAGTATTTT.

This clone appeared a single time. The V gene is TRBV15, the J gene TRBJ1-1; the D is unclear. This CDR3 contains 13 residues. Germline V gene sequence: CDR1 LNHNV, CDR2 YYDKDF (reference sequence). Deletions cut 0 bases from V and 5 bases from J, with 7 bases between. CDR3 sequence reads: CATSRERRTEAFF. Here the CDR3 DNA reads TGTGCCACCAGCAGAGAGAGGAGGACTGAAGCTTTCTTT.

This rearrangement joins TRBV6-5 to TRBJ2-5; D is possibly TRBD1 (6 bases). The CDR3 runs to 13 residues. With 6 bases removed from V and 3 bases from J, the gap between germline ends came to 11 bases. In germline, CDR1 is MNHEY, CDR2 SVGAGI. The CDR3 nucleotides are TGTGCCAGCAGCCAAGGGGGAGAAGAGACCCAGTACTTC. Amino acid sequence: CASSQGGEETQYF.